These 30 T cell receptor beta chains were all obtained from the same sample, sequenced in a study of blood T cell repertoires in COVID-19. TCRdb's copy holds only in-frame clones and misses some; the assay was immunoSEQ multiplex PCR. Of about 150,000 clones detected, 70% to 85% appear once; the ten largest clones hold approximately 9.9%. The specimen was peripheral blood. These receptors all stem from a man aged 60 to 75 who had recovered from COVID-19.

This chain uses TRBV18 with TRBJ2-7; the match to TRBD1 covers 10 bases. V was pared by 0 bases and J by 4 bases, with 3 bases of the junction left unmatched. Germline values: CDR1 KGHSH, CDR2 LQKENI. This CDR3 region has 15 residues. The CDR3 sequence: CASSPPGQGRYEQYF. The CDR3 DNA follows: TGTGCCAGCTCACCACCGGGACAGGGGAGATACGAGCAGTACTTC.

This clone was detected ten times or more. The rearrangement joins TRBV20-1 to TRBJ1-2; D is unresolved. Germline V lookup: CDR1 DFQATT, CDR2 SNEGSKA (reference sequence). This CDR3 region has 11 residues. Trimming shortened V by 5 bases and J by 2 bases, and 6 bases separated the two germline ends. Here the CDR3 DNA reads TGCAGTGCTCCTCAGAACTATGGCTACACCTTC. This gives the protein CSAPQNYGYTF.

The chain joins TRBV7-3 to TRBJ1-4; D is unclear. Trimming cost V 2 bases and J 7 bases, with 17 bases left between them. The germline V gene has CDR1 SGHTA and CDR2 FQGTGA. The CDR3 extends over 16 amino acids. DNA for the CDR3: TGTGCCAGCAGCTTAGATATGGGCTCGGGGAGTGAAAAACTGTTTTTT. Translating gives CASSLDMGSGSEKLFF.

This clone was seen a handful of times. The gene calls are TRBV5-4 and TRBJ1-4, with 8 positions matching TRBD1. V dropped 4 bases and J dropped 5; count of bases not matched to a gene: 7. Germline CDR1 reads SGHNT; CDR2 reads YYREEE (reference sequence). The length of the CDR3 is 15 residues. The CDR3 here is CASSHRTGRNEKLFF. CDR3 bases: TGTGCCAGCAGCCACCGGACAGGGAGAAATGAAAAACTGTTTTTT.

The CDR3 is CASSPSTGGRGNQPQHF. The CDR3 DNA follows: TGTGCCAGCTCACCATCGACAGGGGGCAGAGGCAATCAGCCCCAGCATTTT. This chain connects TRBV18 to TRBJ1-5; 10 positions match TRBD1. Germline assignment: CDR1 KGHSH and CDR2 LQKENI. The CDR3 is 17 amino acids. With V trimmed by 2 bases and J by 2 bases, 6 bases remained unmatched.

The chain recombines TRBV23-1 with TRBJ2-7; 8 bases align to TRBD1. TRBV23-1 is treated as an ORF (open reading frame) with a function not yet certain. The CDR3 is 15 residues long. J lost 2 bases, V lost 6 bases, and 9 bases had no gene match. CDR3 in amino acids: CASRGQVPKTYEQYF. In nucleotides, the CDR3 is TGCGCCAGCAGGGGACAGGTTCCTAAGACCTACGAGCAGTACTTC.

The chain couples TRBV20-1 to TRBJ1-1; D may be TRBD1 (6 bases). CDR3 size: 14 residues. Looked up from germline, CDR1 is DFQATT and CDR2 is SNEGSKA (reference sequence). The ends were cut back, 3 bases at V and 3 bases at J, with 14 bases in the middle. CDR3 coding DNA: TGCAGTGCTAGTCAACCAGGGGCCTACACTGAAGCTTTCTTT. Its protein product is CSASQPGAYTEAFF.

The chain recombines TRBV6-2 or TRBV6-3 with TRBJ2-7, with 8 bases aligning to TRBD2. The CDR3 has 15 amino acids. Germline V gene sequence: CDR1 MNHEY, CDR2 SVGEGT. V lost 4 bases, J lost 2 bases, and 7 bases stayed unmatched. This CDR3 is CASSFRREGPYEQYF. The CDR3 DNA sequence: TGTGCCAGCAGTTTCCGCCGGGAGGGCCCCTACGAGCAGTACTTC.

The V gene is TRBV3-1 (or the pseudogene TRBV3-2), the J gene TRBJ2-3; 8 positions agree with TRBD2. The V segment lost 4 bases and the J segment 3 bases; nucleotides outside the gene matches: 9. The CDR3 runs 16 residues. CDR1 and CDR2 (germline): LGHDT, YNNKEL (reference sequence). The CDR3 DNA follows: TGTGCCAGCAGCCCCTTAGCGGGGTTTGGGACAGATACGCAGTATTTT. Protein product: CASSPLAGFGTDTQYF.

The CDR3 bases are TGTGCCAGCAGCTTGTTGGGACAGGGTTACAATGAGCAGTTCTTC. Encoded protein: CASSLLGQGYNEQFF. This rearrangement joins TRBV5-5 to TRBJ2-1; the match to TRBD1 covers 9 bases. The CDR3 has 15 amino acids. After removal of 1 base from V and 4 bases from J, the junction contained 3 bases not matched to a gene. CDR1 and CDR2 from the germline V gene are SGHKS and YYEKEE (reference sequence).

The V call is TRBV24-1, the J call TRBJ2-3; the match to TRBD2 covers 15 bases. The germline gives CDR1 KGHDR, CDR2 SFDVKD. The trim removed 4 bases at V and 8 bases at J, leaving 9 bases unmatched. The CDR3 sequence is 17 residues long. CDR3 DNA: TGTGCCACCAGTGACCATCGGACTAGCGGGGGGGGTGGTACGCAGTATTTT. Amino acids: CATSDHRTSGGGGTQYF.

The CDR3 reads CASSEETEPNQPQHF. In DNA form, the CDR3 reads TGTGCCAGCAGTGAAGAAACAGAACCCAATCAGCCCCAGCATTTT. The V call is TRBV6-1, the J call TRBJ1-5; D not resolved. V lost 1 base and J lost 3, with 10 bases in between. This CDR3 contains 15 residues. Germline values: CDR1 MNHNS, CDR2 SASEGT.

The chain has TRBV7-2 and TRBJ2-2; 12 positions agree with TRBD2. CDR3 size: 15 residues. V lost 5 bases to trimming and J lost 9 bases; unmatched junction nucleotides: 7. From germline, CDR1 is SGHTA and CDR2 FQGNSA. CDR3 sequence (DNA): TGTGCCAGCAGCCCAAGGACTAGCGGGGTGCGGGAGCTGTTTTTT. It specifies CASSPRTSGVRELFF.

V is TRBV27 and J is TRBJ1-2; D gene unclear. The germline V and J ends were trimmed by 2 bases and 2 bases, with 6 bases remaining between them. The CDR3 consists of 13 residues. CDR1 is MNHEY and CDR2 is SMNVEV in the germline V gene (reference sequence). The DNA for the CDR3 is TGTGCCAGCAGTTTAAACAGAAACTATGGCTACACCTTC. Translating gives CASSLNRNYGYTF.

The chain joins TRBV6-5 to TRBJ1-2, with a weak D call TRBD1 (5 bases). Germline V CDR1 and CDR2: MNHEY, SVGAGI. The length of the CDR3 is 12 residues. With 7 bases removed from V and 4 bases from J, the gap between germline ends came to 10 bases. CDR3 coding DNA: TGTGCCAGCATGGGACTTACCTATGGCTACACCTTC. This translates into CASMGLTYGYTF.

This chain joins TRBV7-3 and TRBJ2-7; TRBD1 aligns across 10 bases. The V gene's germline CDR1 is SGHTA and CDR2 FQGTGA. This CDR3 contains 15 residues. Trimming cost V 5 bases and J 2 bases; bases outside gene matches: 6. The CDR3 coding sequence is TGTGCCAGCAGCAAGGGACAGGGGCACACCTACGAGCAGTACTTC. This encodes CASSKGQGHTYEQYF. Full variable domain (outside the CDR3, taken from reference TRBV7-3 and TRBJ2-7): GAGVSQTPSNKVTEKGKYVELRCDPISGHTALYWYRQSLGQGPEFLIYFQGTGAADDSGLPNDRFFAVRPEGSVSTLKIQRTERGDSAVYLCASSKGQGHTYEQYFGPGTRLTVT.

This clone was seen repeatedly, ten times or more. J is TRBJ1-4 and V is TRBV7-2; tentatively, D is TRBD1 (5 bases). Deletions cut 5 bases from V and 8 bases from J, with 12 bases between. This CDR3 contains 13 residues. Germline CDR1 SGHTA, CDR2 FQGNSA. The CDR3 protein is CASSVGEGEKLFF. As DNA, the CDR3 is TGTGCCAGCAGCGTGGGGGAGGGCGAAAAACTGTTTTTT.

The chain carries TRBV2 and TRBJ2-7, with D perhaps TRBD1 (5 bases). This CDR3 region has 14 residues. Trimming took 4 bases from V and 3 from J, leaving 13 bases between them. Germline V gene lookup returns CDR1 SNHLY and CDR2 FYNNEI. CDR3 sequence: CASSADTGVYEQYF. DNA for the CDR3: TGTGCCAGCAGTGCGGACACGGGCGTCTACGAGCAGTACTTC.

Comment on this clone: A read error may explain this, as a much larger clone is one base away. This chain connects TRBV11-3 to TRBJ2-2; D is uncertain. The V end was cut by 1 base, the J end by 2 bases, with 2 bases between. Germline loops: CDR1 SGHNT, CDR2 YENEEA. The CDR3 sequence is 13 residues long. CDR3 nucleotide sequence: TGTGCCAGCAGCTTAGTAAACACCGGGGAGCTGTTTTTT. Its protein is CASSLVNTGELFF.

V is TRBV7-3 and J is TRBJ2-2; 10 positions match TRBD2. V was pared by 7 bases and J by 1 base, with 9 bases of the junction left unmatched. The CDR3 length is 17 residues. From germline, CDR1 is SGHTA and CDR2 FQGTGA. The CDR3 region has the DNA TGTGCCAGCACACCCGGAAGACTAGCGGGGAACACCGGGGAGCTGTTTTTT. Translated, it gives CASTPGRLAGNTGELFF.

The chain recombines TRBV28 with TRBJ1-5, with a possible D match to TRBD1 (5 bases). CDR1 MDHEN and CDR2 SYDVKM come from the germline V gene. V gave up 4 bases and J gave up 0 bases, with 10 bases separating them. The CDR3 runs to 15 residues. The CDR3 region has the DNA TGTGCCAGCAGTTGGGGGGACGTTAGCAATCAGCCCCAGCATTTT. Translation: CASSWGDVSNQPQHF.

This clone was seen a handful of times. The V gene is TRBV27, the J gene TRBJ2-7; 11 nucleotides agree with TRBD2. This CDR3 region has 16 residues. The V gene's germline CDR1 is MNHEY and CDR2 SMNVEV (reference sequence). V was clipped by 4 bases and J by 0 bases; unmatched bases: 5. CDR3 nucleotide sequence: TGTGCCAGCAGTTGGTCGGGGACTAGCGGCTCCTACGAGCAGTACTTC. Amino acids: CASSWSGTSGSYEQYF.

V gene TRBV28 combines with J gene TRBJ2-7; a possible D gene is TRBD1 (6 bases). V lost 6 bases and J lost 3, with 15 bases in between. In germline, CDR1 is MDHEN, CDR2 SYDVKM. The CDR3 spans 14 residues. The CDR3 region is CASRLGTRFYEQYF. The CDR3 DNA reads TGTGCCAGCAGGCTCGGGACAAGATTCTACGAGCAGTACTTC.

This chain links TRBV19 with TRBJ2-1; TRBD1 agrees at 12 bases. The trim removed 4 bases at V and 7 bases at J, leaving 11 bases unmatched. The CDR3 sequence is 17 residues long. CDR1 LNHDA and CDR2 SQIVND come from the germline V gene (reference sequence). CDR3 in DNA: TGTGCCAGTAGTACATCCCCGGGACAGGGGGCGCGGAATGAGCAGTTCTTC. Translating gives CASSTSPGQGARNEQFF.

This clone has more than one count but fewer than ten. This rearrangement joins TRBV7-9 to TRBJ2-1; 13 bases match TRBD2. CDR1 is SEHNR, CDR2 FQNEAQ, per germline (reference sequence). The CDR3 contains 16 residues. V trimming: 5 bases; J trimming: 8 bases; junction bases outside the gene matches: 9. Here the CDR3 DNA reads TGTGCCAGCAGCCCAGACGGACTAGCGGGAGCTGATGAGCAGTTCTTC. Translating it yields CASSPDGLAGADEQFF. Combining the CDR3 with reference TRBV7-9 and TRBJ2-1 gives the whole variable domain DTGVSQNPRHKITKRGQNVTFRCDPISEHNRLYWYRQTLGQGPEFLTYFQNEAQLEKSRLLSDRFSAERPKGSFSTLEIQRTEQGDSAMYLCASSPDGLAGADEQFFGPGTRLTVL.

The chain has TRBV5-1 and TRBJ2-7; possibly TRBD2 for D (7 bases). Germline V gene lookup returns CDR1 SGHRS and CDR2 YFSETQ. Between the trimmed V and J ends, which lost 5 bases and 2 bases, there was a span of 17 bases. This CDR3 has 15 amino acids. For the CDR3, the DNA is TGCGCCAGCAGGGGGGGGGCCGTATCAACCTACGAGCAGTACTTC. It is translated as CASRGGAVSTYEQYF.

The rearrangement links TRBV28 to TRBJ1-4; a weak D match, TRBD1 (6 bases). V was trimmed by 5 bases and J by 6 bases, leaving 16 bases between them. The CDR3 length is 15 residues. CDR1 and CDR2 (germline): MDHEN, SYDVKM. The CDR3 sequence: CASSPTQGSYEKLFF. CDR3 nucleotides: TGTGCCAGCAGTCCTACACAGGGATCCTATGAAAAACTGTTTTTT.

CDR3 amino acids: CASSQDIERGLYEQYF. For the CDR3, the DNA is TGTGCCAGCAGCCAAGATATCGAGCGGGGGCTCTACGAGCAGTACTTC. The chain combines TRBV3-1 (or the pseudogene TRBV3-2) with TRBJ2-7, with 8 bases identical to TRBD2. The CDR3 consists of 16 residues. Germline V lookup: CDR1 LGHDT, CDR2 YNNKEL (reference sequence). Germline trimming cut 0 bases from V and 3 bases from J; bases unmatched to any gene: 7.

The chain carries TRBV4-1 and TRBJ2-3, with TRBD2 matching over 10 bases. The trim removed 5 bases at V and 0 bases at J, leaving 8 bases unmatched. Germline CDR1 reads MGHRA; CDR2 reads YSYEKL. The CDR3 runs to 17 residues. CDR3 region: CASSDLAGGTSTDTQYF. The CDR3 DNA follows: TGCGCCAGCAGCGACTTAGCGGGGGGAACCAGCACAGATACGCAGTATTTT.

The V and J genes are TRBV4-3 and TRBJ2-3; D perhaps matches TRBD2 (6 bases). The V gene lost 2 bases and the J gene lost 1 base, with 16 bases spanning the gap. CDR1 is LGHNA and CDR2 is YSLEER in the germline V gene. The CDR3 is 17 residues long. The CDR3 DNA reads as TGCGCCAGCAGCCAAAGAGCGGGCACTCGAGGCACAGATACGCAGTATTTT. It encodes CASSQRAGTRGTDTQYF.